This T cell receptor (beta chain) was sequenced in a study of T cells in Graves' hyperthyroidism and ophthalmopathy. No ophthalmopathy progression within 18 months constituted stable Graves' hyperthyroidism. Amplification of TCR beta CDR3 regions was performed using RNA transcripts as template. First-round RT-PCR targeting the TCR CDR3 was performed with the HTBI primer set. Each CDR3 protein gets one entry after TCRdb re-called the multiplex PCR reads with MiXCR. Seen here are 460,000 or so distinct CDR3 sequences, around 15% observed once, and the top ten hold around a sixth. V dropped 3 bases and J dropped 1 base, with 24 bases sitting between them. Germline CDR1 is MGHDK and CDR2 is SYGVNS. This CDR3 has 19 residues.

The source of this sequence is a young woman with Graves' hyperthyroidism. This rearrangement joins TRBV25-1 to TRBJ1-2, with a weak D call TRBD1 (5 bases). Sequenced input: blood. The CDR3 DNA reads TGTGCCAGCAGTGATCCTCGGACGAGGGGACCCAATAATAACTATGGCTACACCTTC. Translating it yields CASSDPRTRGPNNNYGYTF.